This is a list of T cell receptor beta chains from one sample in a study of T cell responses to AZD1222 COVID-19 vaccine. Libraries were prepared by immunoSEQ multiplex PCR; TCRdb keeps only in-frame clonotypes and omits some of them. The sample carries about 140,000 clones, approximately 91% recorded once. Here the sequenced sample was peripheral blood, taken on day 0 of AZD1222 vaccination. These receptors were obtained from an adult in good health. The conserved cysteine and the conserved F or W are not part of the CDR3 here.

j_gene: TRBJ2-3
v_gene: TRBV5-4
CDR3aa: ASSFPGGDTQY

j_gene: TRBJ1-3
v_gene: TRBV9
CDR3aa: ASSITGNSGNTIY

j_gene: TRBJ1-1
v_gene: TRBV12-3/TRBV12-4
CDR3aa: ASSLQVNTEAF

j_gene: TRBJ1-6
v_gene: TRBV19
CDR3aa: ASTEGRSYNSPLH

j_gene: TRBJ2-1
v_gene: TRBV18
CDR3aa: ASSPDRGPYNEQF

j_gene: TRBJ1-1
v_gene: TRBV10-3
CDR3aa: AISDPPNTEAF

j_gene: TRBJ2-1
v_gene: TRBV6-4
CDR3aa: ASRVGQGASLTYNEQF

j_gene: TRBJ2-1
v_gene: TRBV11-3
CDR3aa: ASSYSYRDEQF

j_gene: TRBJ2-3
v_gene: TRBV7-2
CDR3aa: ASSPQGQGRDTQY

j_gene: TRBJ2-1
v_gene: TRBV6-6
CDR3aa: ASSYAGGDNEQF

j_gene: TRBJ1-2
v_gene: TRBV7-8
CDR3aa: ASSPGTVNYGYT

j_gene: TRBJ2-5
v_gene: TRBV5-4
CDR3aa: ASSLVGQRRETQY

j_gene: TRBJ2-2
v_gene: TRBV4-2
CDR3aa: ASSHPRSGGPGGTGELF

j_gene: TRBJ2-7
v_gene: TRBV4-1
CDR3aa: ASSHVGTASSYEQY

j_gene: TRBJ1-6
v_gene: TRBV19
CDR3aa: ASSILGGKPNSPLH

j_gene: TRBJ2-1
v_gene: TRBV24-1
CDR3aa: ATSDRASGRANEQF

j_gene: TRBJ1-3
v_gene: TRBV5-1
CDR3aa: ASSDQGVGNTIY

j_gene: TRBJ1-2
v_gene: TRBV6-6
CDR3aa: ASSYPGGIYGYT

j_gene: TRBJ2-3
v_gene: TRBV7-3
CDR3aa: ASSFQAGDTDTQY